This T cell receptor beta chain is from a study of shared clonotypes between healthy human individuals. Generated by immunoSEQ multiplex PCR, the TCRdb table keeps only in-frame clones and is missing some. The top ten clones hold nearly 25% of a sample with approximately 740,000 clones, over 90% of them seen once. Terminally differentiated effector memory CD45RA+ cells were excluded from the naive CD8 cells, which were CD45RO-negative and positively selected for CCR7. This CDR3 is built from 15 residues. The trim removed 4 bases at V and 5 bases at J, leaving 8 bases unmatched. In germline, CDR1 is MNHEY, CDR2 SVGAGI.

Source material: naive CD8+ T cells sorted from blood. This sequence originates from a man aged 25 to 45 in good health. The chain links TRBV6-5 to TRBJ2-5, with 9 bases matching TRBD1. The CDR3 DNA reads TGTGCCAGCAGTTCGACAGGGGGAACAAGGGAGACCCAGTACTTC. It yields the protein CASSSTGGTRETQYF.